This T cell receptor (beta chain) was obtained from a study of early T cells in non-severe SARS-CoV-2 infection. Overall study findings and caveats: A preference for anti-spike CD8 responses marked VDJdb matching, which missed private and CD4 specificities.

As regards this clonotype: The antigen is not known.

Trimming removed 0 bases at V and 7 bases at J, with 4 bases between. The CDR3 length is 11 residues. CDR1 is SGHRS and CDR2 is YFSETQ in the germline V gene. Unique molecular identifiers were attached to individual cDNA molecules. TCRdb recomputed calls from the 5' RACE reads with MiXCR, one row per CDR3 protein. This table has just over 95,000 distinct CDR3 sequences, about 11% appearing once. This sequence joins TRBV5-1 and TRBJ2-5; no firm D call. Sequenced input: whole blood. The origin of this receptor is an adult who was a healthcare worker with PCR-confirmed SARS-CoV-2 infection or an uninfected control (not recorded which). CDR3 residues: CASSLEGTQYF. CDR3 DNA: TGCGCCAGCAGCTTGGAGGGGACCCAGTACTTC.